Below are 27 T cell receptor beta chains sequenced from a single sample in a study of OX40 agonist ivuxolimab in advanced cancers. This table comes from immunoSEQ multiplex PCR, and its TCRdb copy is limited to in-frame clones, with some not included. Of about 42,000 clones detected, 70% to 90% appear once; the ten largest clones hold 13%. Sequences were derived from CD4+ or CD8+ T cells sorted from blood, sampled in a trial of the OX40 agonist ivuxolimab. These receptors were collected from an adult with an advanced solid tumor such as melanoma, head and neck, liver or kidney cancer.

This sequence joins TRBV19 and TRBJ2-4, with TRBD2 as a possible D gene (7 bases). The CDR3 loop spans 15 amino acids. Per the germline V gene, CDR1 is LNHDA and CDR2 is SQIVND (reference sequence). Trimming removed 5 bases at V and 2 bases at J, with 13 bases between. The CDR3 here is CASSPGGQTKNIQYF. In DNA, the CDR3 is TGTGCCAGTAGTCCCGGGGGGCAAACCAAAAACATTCAGTACTTC.

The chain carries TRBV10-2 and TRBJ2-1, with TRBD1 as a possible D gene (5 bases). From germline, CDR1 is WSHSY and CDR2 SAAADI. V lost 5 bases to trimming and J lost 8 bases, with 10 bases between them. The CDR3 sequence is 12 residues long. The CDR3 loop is CASSRQSDEQFF. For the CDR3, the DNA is TGCGCCAGCAGTCGACAGTCCGATGAGCAGTTCTTC.

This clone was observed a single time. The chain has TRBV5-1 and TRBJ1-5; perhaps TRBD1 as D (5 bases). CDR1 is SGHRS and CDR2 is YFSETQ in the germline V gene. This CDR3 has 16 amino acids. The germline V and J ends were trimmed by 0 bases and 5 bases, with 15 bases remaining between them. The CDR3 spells CASSLDRLQGYQPQHF. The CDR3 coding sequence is TGCGCCAGCAGCTTGGACAGGCTTCAAGGGTATCAGCCCCAGCATTTT.

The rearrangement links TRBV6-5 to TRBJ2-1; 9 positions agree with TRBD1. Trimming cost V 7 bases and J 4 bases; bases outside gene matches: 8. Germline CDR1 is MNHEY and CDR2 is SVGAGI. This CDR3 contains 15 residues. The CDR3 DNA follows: TGTGCCAGCACCAAAACAGGGGGCGCTTACAATGAGCAGTTCTTC. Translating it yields CASTKTGGAYNEQFF.

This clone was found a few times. The CDR3 nucleotides are TGTGCCAGCAGTTCCTCGACCCGGAACTATGGCTACACCTTC. It translates to CASSSSTRNYGYTF. V and J are TRBV27 and TRBJ1-2, with no clear D. This CDR3 has 14 amino acids. The V end was cut by 4 bases, the J end by 2 bases, with 11 bases between. Germline-derived CDR1 and CDR2 are MNHEY and SMNVEV (reference sequence).

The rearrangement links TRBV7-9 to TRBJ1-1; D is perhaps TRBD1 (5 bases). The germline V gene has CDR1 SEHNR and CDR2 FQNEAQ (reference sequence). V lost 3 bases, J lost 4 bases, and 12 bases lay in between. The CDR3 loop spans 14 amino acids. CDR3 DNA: TGTGCCAGCAGCTTGGCGTCAGGGATCACTGAAGCTTTCTTT. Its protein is CASSLASGITEAFF.

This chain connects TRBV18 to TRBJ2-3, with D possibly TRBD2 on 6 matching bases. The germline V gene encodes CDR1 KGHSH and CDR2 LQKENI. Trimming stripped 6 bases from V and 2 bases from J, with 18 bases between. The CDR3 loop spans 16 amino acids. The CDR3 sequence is CASSLIGSGDTDTQYF. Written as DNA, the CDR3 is TGTGCCAGCTCCTTGATTGGTAGCGGAGACACAGATACGCAGTATTTT.

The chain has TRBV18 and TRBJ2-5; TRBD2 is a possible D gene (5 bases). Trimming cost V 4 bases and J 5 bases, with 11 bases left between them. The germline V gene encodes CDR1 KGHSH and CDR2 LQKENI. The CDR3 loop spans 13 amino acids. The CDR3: CASSQGEGETQYF. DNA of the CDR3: TGTGCCAGCTCACAGGGTGAGGGTGAGACCCAGTACTTC. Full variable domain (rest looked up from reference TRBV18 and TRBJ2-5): NAGVMQNPRHLVRRRGQEARLRCSPMKGHSHVYWYRQLPEEGLKFMVYLQKENIIDESGMPKERFSAEFPKEGPSILRIQQVVRGDSAAYFCASSQGEGETQYFGPGTRLLVL.

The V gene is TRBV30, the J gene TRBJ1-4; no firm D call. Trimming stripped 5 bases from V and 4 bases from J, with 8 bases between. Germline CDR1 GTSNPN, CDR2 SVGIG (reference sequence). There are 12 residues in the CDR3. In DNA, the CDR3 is TGTGCCTGGGGACGGAATAATGAAAAACTGTTTTTT. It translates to CAWGRNNEKLFF.

The CDR3 region is CAISDLGSSYGYTF. CDR3 DNA sequence: TGTGCCATCAGTGACCTGGGTTCGAGCTATGGCTACACCTTC. This chain uses TRBV10-3 with TRBJ1-2, with D uncertain. Per germline, CDR1 ENHRY and CDR2 SYGVKD. CDR3 length: 14 amino acids. The ends were cut back, 3 bases at V and 4 bases at J, with 12 bases in the middle.

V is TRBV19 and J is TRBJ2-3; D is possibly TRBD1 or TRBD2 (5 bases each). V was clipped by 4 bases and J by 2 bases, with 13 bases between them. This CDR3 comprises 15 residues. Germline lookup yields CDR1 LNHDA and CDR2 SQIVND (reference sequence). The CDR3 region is CASSNRDASTDTQYF. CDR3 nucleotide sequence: TGTGCCAGTAGTAACCGGGACGCATCCACAGATACGCAGTATTTT.

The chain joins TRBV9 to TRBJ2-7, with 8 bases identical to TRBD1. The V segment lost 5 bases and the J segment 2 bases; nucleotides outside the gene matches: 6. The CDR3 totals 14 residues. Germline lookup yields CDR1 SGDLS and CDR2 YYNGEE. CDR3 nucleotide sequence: TGTGCCAGCAGTCGGGACAGGAGTGCCTACGAGCAGTACTTC. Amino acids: CASSRDRSAYEQYF.

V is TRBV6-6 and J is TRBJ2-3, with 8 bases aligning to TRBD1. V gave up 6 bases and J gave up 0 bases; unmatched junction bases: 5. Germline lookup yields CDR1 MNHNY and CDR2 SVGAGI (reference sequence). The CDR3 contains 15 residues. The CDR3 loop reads CASSRGTGSTDTQYF. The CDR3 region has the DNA TGTGCCAGCAGCCGCGGGACAGGCAGCACAGATACGCAGTATTTT.

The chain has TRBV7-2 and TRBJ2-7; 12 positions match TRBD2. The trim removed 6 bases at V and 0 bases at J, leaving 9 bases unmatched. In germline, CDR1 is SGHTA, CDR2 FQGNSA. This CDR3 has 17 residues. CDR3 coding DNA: TGTGCCAGCAGGCTAAGGCTAGCGGGAGGGCTCTCCTACGAGCAGTACTTC. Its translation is CASRLRLAGGLSYEQYF.

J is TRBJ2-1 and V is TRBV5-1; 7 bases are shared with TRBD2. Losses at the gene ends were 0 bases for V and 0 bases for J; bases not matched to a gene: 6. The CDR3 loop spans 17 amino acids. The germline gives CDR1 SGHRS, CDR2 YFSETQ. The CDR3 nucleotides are TGCGCCAGCAGCTTGGTGCCTAGCGGCTCCTCCTACAATGAGCAGTTCTTC. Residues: CASSLVPSGSSYNEQFF.

CDR3 nucleotides: TGTGCCAGCGCAGCGACAGGGGTAACCGGGGAGCTGTTTTTT. This encodes CASAATGVTGELFF. This chain joins TRBV25-1 and TRBJ2-2; 8 bases match TRBD1. The CDR3 spans 14 residues. CDR1 MGHDK and CDR2 SYGVNS come from the germline V gene. With 8 bases clipped from V and 5 bases from J, the junction kept 7 bases outside the gene matches.

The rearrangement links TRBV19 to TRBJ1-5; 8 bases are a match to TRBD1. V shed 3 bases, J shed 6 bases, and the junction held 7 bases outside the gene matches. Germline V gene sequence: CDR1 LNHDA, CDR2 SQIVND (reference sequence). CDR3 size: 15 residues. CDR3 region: CASSIDQGASQPQHF. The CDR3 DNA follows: TGTGCCAGTAGTATCGATCAGGGGGCTAGTCAGCCCCAGCATTTT.

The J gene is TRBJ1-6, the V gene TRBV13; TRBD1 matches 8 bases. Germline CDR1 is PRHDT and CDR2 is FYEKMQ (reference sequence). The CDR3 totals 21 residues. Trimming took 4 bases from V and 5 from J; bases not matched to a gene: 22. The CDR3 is CASSSGGTGPSSFWDNSPLHF. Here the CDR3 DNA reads TGTGCCAGCAGCTCTGGAGGGACAGGTCCCTCATCGTTCTGGGATAATTCACCCCTCCACTTT.

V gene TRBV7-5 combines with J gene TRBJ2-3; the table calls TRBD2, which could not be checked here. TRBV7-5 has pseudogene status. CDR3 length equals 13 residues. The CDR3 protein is CASSLTSVDTQYF. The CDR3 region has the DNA TGTGCCAGCAGCTTAACTAGCGTGGATACGCAGTATTTT.

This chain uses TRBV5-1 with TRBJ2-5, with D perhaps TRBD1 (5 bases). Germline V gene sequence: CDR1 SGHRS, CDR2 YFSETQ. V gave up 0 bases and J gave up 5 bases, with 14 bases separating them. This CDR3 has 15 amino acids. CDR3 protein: CASSLVGVLWETQYF. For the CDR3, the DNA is TGCGCCAGCAGCTTGGTAGGGGTATTGTGGGAGACCCAGTACTTC.

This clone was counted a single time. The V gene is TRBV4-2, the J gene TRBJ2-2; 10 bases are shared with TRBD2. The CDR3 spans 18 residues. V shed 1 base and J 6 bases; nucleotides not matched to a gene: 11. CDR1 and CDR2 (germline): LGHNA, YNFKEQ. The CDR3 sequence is CASSQGVGLASGAGELFF. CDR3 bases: TGTGCCAGCAGCCAAGGTGTGGGACTAGCGTCGGGGGCCGGGGAGCTGTTTTTT.

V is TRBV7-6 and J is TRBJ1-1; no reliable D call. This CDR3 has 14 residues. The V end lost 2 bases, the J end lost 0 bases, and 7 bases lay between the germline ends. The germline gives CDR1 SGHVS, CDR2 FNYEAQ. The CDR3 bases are TGTGCCAGCAGCTTAATATTGCTGAACACTGAAGCTTTCTTT. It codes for CASSLILLNTEAFF.

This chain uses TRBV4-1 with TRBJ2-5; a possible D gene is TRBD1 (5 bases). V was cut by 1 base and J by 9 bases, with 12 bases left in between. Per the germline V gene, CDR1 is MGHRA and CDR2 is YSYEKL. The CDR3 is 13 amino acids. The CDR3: CASSQVGPAAQYF. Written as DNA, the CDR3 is TGCGCCAGCAGCCAAGTGGGGCCGGCGGCCCAGTACTTC.

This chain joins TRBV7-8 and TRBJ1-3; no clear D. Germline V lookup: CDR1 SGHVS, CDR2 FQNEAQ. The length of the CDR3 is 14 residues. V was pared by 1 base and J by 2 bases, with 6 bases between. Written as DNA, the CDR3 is TGTGCCAGCAGCTTAGTCTGGACTGGAAACACCATATATTTT. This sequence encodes CASSLVWTGNTIYF.

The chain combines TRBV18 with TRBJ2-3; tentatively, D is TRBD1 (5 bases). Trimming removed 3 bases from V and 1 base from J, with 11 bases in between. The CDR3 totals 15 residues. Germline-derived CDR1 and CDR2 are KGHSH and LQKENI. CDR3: CASSPGRVGTDTQYF. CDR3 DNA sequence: TGTGCCAGCTCACCGGGCAGGGTCGGCACAGATACGCAGTATTTT.

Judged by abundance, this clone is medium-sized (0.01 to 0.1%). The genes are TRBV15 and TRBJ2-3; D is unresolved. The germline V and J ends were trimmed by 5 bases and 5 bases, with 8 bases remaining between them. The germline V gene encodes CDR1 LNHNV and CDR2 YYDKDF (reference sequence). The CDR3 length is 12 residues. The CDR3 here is CATSPLGDTQYF. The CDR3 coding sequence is TGTGCCACCAGCCCCTTAGGAGATACGCAGTATTTT.

The CDR3, as DNA: TGTGCCACAGCGAGGTCTGGAAACACCATATATTTT. Protein: CATARSGNTIYF. J is TRBJ1-3 and V is TRBV28; D not certain. From germline, CDR1 is MDHEN and CDR2 SYDVKM. The CDR3 runs to 12 residues. Trimming took off 10 bases at V and 1 base at J, with 8 bases between the two ends.